This TCR beta chain was obtained from a study of T cell responses to AZD1222 COVID-19 vaccine (dated by TCRdb to about 2021). Background for the entire study: AZD1222 recipients with second doses at about 4 weeks or about 12 weeks were pooled, because spike-specific TCR depth and breadth did not differ between schedules. A total of 233 trial participants underwent TCR sequencing, of whom about 210 received two doses of AZD1222 and around 26 received two doses of the MenACWY control vaccine. Trial participants were enrolled by age into subgroups of 18-55, 56-69 and 70-plus years, and 148, 28 and 57 TCR-sequenced participants, respectively, were included in these subgroups. Findings and caveats that apply to the study as a whole: The 56-69-year group was small, and its depth increase did not reach significance, likely because of low power. Nearly half of unique spike-specific TCRs reportedly recognized epitopes outside regions mutated in the B.1.351 and B.1.1.7 variants. After two AZD1222 doses, spike-specific TCR breadth and depth were significantly higher than at day 0 and than in MenACWY recipients. Most participants were white British and females outnumbered males, and the authors suggested that clonal diversity may have been underestimated. Because no day 14 peak-response samples were available, repertoires were characterized only after the peak T cell response. Conclusions about previously exposed vaccinees are limited because only six or seven AZD1222 recipients were SARS-CoV-2 seropositive at baseline. The vaccine-associated CD4 TCRs covered the entire spike protein, and the dominant responses fell in regions 160-218 and 743-854.

Via the germline V gene, CDR1 is SGHDT and CDR2 YYEEEE. Including cysteine and phenylalanine, the CDR3 has 16 amino acids. The entry retains the CDR3 DNA only, 48 bases that are in frame from base 1. V lost 0 bases and J lost 6 bases; the stretch between them is 13 bases long. The time point label, read with the paper, signifies: baseline before first vaccination. Vaccinee samples came from UK trials COV001 and COV002, including a single-blind randomized controlled phase 2/3 trial of AZD1222 (ChAdOx1 nCoV-19) in healthy adults. For TCRbeta chain sequencing, PBMC samples from trial participants were taken at day 0 and at day 28 after the second dose. The CDR3 regions of human TCRbeta chains were subjected to immunosequencing. In the paper's pipeline: Repertoire TCRs were matched against a reference library of SARS-CoV-2-specific TCRs generated with the MIRA antigen-specificity platform. Breadth was defined as the fraction of unique TCRs that were SARS-CoV-2-associated. Depth was defined as the fraction of total T cells that were SARS-CoV-2-associated. Each spike-specific TCR was assigned to its reactive spike region and to a CD4 or CD8 class using the MIRA data. Log10-transformed breadth and depth values were compared by one-way ANOVA with Sidak's multiple comparisons tests. In TCRdb, the immuneACCESS table is reduced to in-frame sequences with V and J assigned. These tables do not hold every clone; where another copy was compared, an unresolved V gene accounts for under half, and the others remain unexplained. Clonal size and the V and J genes are those of that table, whereas D and trimming came from the DNA. The sample table holds roughly 150,000 clones, of which approximately 90% were seen once. The leading ten clones occupy around 2% of the sample.

For this clone: The clone's antigen remains unknown. One base away there is no much larger clone; base qualities are not given.

This receptor was obtained from an adult in good health. This material consisted of peripheral blood, taken on day 0 of AZD1222 vaccination. The chain joins TRBV5-6 to TRBJ1-6; possibly the D gene is TRBD1, per 5 matching bases. For the CDR3, the sequence is CASSLGSRRVNSPLHF. At the DNA level, the sequence is TGTGCCAGCAGCTTGGGCAGCCGCAGGGTTAATTCACCCCTCCACTTT.